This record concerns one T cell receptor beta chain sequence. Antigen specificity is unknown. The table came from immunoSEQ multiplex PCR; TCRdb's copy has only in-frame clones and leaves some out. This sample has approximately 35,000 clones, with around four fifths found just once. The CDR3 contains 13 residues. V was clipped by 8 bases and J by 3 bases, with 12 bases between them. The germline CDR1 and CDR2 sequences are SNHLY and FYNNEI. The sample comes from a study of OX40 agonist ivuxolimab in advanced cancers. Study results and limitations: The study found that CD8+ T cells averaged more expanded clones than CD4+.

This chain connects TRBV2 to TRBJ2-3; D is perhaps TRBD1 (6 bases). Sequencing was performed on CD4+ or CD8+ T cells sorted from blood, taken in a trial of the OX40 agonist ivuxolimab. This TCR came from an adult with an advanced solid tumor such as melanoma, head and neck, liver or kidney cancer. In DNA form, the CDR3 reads TGTGCCAGCCGCTTCAGGGGAACAGATACGCAGTATTTT. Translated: CASRFRGTDTQYF.